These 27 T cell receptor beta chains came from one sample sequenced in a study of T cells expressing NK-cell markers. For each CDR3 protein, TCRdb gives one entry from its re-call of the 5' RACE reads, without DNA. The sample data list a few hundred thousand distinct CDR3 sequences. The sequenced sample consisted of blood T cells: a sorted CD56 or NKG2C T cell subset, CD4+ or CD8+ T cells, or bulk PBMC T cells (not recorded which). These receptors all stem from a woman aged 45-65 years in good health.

The CDR3 protein is CASSSQGVEETQYF. The rearrangement joins TRBV12-3 or TRBV12-4 to TRBJ2-5; TCRdb calls TRBD1, which cannot be checked without DNA. CDR3 length: 14 residues.

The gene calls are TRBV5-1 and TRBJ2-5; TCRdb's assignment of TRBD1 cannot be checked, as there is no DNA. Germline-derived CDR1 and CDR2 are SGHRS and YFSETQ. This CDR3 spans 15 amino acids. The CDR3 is CASSASGTDQETQYF.

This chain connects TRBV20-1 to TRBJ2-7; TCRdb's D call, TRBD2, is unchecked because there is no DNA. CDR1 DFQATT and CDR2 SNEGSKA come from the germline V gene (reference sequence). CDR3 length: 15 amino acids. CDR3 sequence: CSARDSGEGLHEQYF.

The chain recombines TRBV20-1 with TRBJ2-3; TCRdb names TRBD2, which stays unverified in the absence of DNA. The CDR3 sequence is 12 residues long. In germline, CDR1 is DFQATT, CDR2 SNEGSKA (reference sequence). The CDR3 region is CSARIAGLTQYF.

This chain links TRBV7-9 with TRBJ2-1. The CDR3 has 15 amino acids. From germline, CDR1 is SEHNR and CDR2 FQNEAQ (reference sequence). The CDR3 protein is CASSPGYLAIDEQFF.

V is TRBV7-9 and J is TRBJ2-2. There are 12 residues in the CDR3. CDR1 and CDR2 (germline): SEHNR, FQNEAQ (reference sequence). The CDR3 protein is CASNGFTGELFF.

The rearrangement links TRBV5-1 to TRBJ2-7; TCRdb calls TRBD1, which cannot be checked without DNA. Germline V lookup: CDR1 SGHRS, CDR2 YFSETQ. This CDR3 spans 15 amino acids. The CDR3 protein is CASSTGTGTSYEQYF.

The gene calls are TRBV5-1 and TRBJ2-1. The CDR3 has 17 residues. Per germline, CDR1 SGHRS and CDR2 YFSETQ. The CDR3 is CASSQNGLGRSYNEQFF.

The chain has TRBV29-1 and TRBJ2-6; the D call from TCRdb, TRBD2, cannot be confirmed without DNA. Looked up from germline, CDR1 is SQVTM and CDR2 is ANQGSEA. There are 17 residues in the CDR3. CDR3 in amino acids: CSVAGLAGVGGANVLTF. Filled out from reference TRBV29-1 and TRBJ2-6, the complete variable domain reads SAVISQKPSRDICQRGTSLTIQCQVDSQVTMMFWYRQQPGQSLTLIATANQGSEATYESGFVIDKFPISRPNLTFSTLTVSNMSPEDSSIYLCSVAGLAGVGGANVLTFGAGSRLTVL.

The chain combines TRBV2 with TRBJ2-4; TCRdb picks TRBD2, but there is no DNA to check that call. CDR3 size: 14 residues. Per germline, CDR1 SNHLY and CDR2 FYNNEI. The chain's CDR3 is CASSEEDYVNIQYF. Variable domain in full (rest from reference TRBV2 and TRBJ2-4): EPEVTQTPSHQVTQMGQEVILRCVPISNHLYFYWYRQILGQKVEFLVSFYNNEISEKSEIFDDQFSVERPDGSNFTLKIRSTKLEDSAMYFCASSEEDYVNIQYFGAGTRLSVL.

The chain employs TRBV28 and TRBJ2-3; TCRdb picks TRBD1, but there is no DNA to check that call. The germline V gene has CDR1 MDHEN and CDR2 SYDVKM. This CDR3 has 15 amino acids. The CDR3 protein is CASSSRTGRADTQYF.

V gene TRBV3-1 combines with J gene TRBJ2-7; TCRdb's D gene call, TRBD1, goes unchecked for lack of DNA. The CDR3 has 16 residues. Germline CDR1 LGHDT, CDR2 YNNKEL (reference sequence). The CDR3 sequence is CASSQPGAKSSYEQYF.

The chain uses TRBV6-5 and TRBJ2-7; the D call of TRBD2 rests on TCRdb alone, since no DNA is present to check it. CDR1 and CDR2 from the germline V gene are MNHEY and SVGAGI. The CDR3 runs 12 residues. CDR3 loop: CASRQVGPEQYF.

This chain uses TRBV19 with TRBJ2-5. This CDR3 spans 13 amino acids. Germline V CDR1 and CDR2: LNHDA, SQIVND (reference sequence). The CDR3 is CASGEGIQETQYF. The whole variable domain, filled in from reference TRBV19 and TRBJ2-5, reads DGGITQSPKYLFRKEGQNVTLSCEQNLNHDAMYWYRQDPGQGLRLIYYSQIVNDFQKGDIAEGYSVSREKKESFPLTVTSAQKNPTAFYLCASGEGIQETQYFGPGTRLLVL.

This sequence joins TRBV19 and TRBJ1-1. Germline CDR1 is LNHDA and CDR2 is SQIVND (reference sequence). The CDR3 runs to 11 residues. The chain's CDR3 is CASSTGSGAFF.

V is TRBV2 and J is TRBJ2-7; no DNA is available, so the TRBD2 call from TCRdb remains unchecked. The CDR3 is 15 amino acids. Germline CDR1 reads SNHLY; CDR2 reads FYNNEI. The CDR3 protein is CASTRLASGSNEQYF.

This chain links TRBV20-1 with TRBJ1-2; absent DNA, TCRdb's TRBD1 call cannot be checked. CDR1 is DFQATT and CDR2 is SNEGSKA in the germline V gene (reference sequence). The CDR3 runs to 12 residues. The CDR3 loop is CSAREQGDGYTF.

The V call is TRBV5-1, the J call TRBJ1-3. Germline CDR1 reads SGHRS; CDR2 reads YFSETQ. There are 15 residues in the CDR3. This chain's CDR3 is CASSLASPSGNTIYF.

The CDR3 here is CASRGRGRSTGELFF. The V gene is TRBV6-5, the J gene TRBJ2-2; the D call of TRBD1 rests on TCRdb alone, since no DNA is present to check it. There are 15 residues in the CDR3. CDR1 MNHEY and CDR2 SVGAGI come from the germline V gene.

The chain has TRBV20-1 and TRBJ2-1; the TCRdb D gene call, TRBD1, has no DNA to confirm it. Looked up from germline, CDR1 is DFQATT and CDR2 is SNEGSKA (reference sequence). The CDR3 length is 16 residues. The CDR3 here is CSARDSRRTPYNEQFF.

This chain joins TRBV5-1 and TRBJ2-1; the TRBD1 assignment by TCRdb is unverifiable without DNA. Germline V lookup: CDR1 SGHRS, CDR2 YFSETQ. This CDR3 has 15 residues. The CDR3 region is CASSLNGGGYGEQFF.

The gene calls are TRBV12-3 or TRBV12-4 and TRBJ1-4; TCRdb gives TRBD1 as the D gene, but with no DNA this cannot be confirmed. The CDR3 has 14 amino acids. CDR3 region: CASRRDRGGEKLFF.

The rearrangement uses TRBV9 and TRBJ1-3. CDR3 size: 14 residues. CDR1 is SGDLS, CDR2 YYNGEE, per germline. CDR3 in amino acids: CASSHGLEGNTIYF.

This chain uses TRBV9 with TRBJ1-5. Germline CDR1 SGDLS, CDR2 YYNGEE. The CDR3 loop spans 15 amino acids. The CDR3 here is CASSVEDREDQPQHF.

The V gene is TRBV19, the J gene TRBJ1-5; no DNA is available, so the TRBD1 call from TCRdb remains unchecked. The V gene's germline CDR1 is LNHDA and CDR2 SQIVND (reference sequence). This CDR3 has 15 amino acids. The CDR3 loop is CASSMGGQGTGPQHF.

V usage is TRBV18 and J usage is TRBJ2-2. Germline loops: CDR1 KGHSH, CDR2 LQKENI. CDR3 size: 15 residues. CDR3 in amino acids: CASSPKSADTGELFF.

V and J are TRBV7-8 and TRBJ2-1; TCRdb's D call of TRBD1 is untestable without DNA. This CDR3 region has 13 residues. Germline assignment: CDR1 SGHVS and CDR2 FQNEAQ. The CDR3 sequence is CASSRGDYNEQFF.